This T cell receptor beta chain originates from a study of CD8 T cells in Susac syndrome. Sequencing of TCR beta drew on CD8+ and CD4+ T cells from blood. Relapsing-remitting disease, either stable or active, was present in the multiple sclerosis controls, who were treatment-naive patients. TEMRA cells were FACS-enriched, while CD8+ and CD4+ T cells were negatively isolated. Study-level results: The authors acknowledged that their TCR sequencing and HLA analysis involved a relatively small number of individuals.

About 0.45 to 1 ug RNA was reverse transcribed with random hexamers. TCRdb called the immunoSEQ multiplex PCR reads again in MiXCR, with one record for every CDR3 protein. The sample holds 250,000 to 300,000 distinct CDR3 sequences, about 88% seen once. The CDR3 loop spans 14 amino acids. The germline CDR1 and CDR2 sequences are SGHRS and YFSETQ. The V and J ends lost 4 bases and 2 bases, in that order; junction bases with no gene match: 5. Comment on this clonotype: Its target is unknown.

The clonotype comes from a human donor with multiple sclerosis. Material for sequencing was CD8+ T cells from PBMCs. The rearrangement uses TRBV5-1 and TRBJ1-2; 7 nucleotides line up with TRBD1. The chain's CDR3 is CASSHGTANYGYTF. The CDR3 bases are TGCGCCAGCAGCCACGGGACAGCCAACTATGGCTACACCTTC.